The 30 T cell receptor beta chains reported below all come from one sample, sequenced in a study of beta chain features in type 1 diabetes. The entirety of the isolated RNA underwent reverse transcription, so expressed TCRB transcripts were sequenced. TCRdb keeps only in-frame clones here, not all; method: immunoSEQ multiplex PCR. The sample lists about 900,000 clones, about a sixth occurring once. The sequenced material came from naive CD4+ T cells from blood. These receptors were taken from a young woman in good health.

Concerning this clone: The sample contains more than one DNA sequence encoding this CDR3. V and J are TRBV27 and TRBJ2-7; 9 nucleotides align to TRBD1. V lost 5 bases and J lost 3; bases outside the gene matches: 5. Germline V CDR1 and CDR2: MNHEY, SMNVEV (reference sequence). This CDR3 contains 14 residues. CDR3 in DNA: TGTGCCAGCAGTCCGGACAGGGGACTCTACGAGCAGTACTTC. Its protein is CASSPDRGLYEQYF.

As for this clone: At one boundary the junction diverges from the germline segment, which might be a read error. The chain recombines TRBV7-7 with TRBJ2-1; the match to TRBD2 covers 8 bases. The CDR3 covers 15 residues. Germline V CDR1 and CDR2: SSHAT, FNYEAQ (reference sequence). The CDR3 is CASSTGTSPYNEQFF. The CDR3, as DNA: TGTGCTAGCAGCACCGGGACTAGTCCCTACAATGAGCAGTTCTTC.

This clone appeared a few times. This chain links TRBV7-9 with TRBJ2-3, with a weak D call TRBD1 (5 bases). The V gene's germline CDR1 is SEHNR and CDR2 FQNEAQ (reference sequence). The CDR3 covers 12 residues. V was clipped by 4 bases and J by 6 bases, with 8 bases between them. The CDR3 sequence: CASSSHRDTQYF. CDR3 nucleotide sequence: TGTGCCAGCAGCTCCCACAGGGATACGCAGTATTTT. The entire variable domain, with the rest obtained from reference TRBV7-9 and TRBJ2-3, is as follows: DTGVSQNPRHKITKRGQNVTFRCDPISEHNRLYWYRQTLGQGPEFLTYFQNEAQLEKSRLLSDRFSAERPKGSFSTLEIQRTEQGDSAMYLCASSSHRDTQYFGPGTRLTVL.

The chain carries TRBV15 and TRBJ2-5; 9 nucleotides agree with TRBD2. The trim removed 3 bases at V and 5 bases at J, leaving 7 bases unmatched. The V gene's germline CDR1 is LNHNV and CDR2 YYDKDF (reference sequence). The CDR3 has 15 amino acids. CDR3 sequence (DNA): TGTGCCACCAGCAGCGTAGCGGGAGTCCGGGAGACCCAGTACTTC. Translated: CATSSVAGVRETQYF.

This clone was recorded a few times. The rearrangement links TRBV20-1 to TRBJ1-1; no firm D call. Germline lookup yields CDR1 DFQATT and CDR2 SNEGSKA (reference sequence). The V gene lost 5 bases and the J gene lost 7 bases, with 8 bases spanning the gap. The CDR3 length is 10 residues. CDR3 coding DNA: TGCAGTGCTCTCCGGGGTGAAGCTTTCTTT. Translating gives CSALRGEAFF.

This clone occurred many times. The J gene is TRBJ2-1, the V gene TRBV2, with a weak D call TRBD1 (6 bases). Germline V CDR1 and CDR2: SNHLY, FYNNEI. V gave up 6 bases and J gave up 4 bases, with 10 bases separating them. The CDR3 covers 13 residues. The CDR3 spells CASRGDTYNEQFF. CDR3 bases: TGTGCCAGCAGAGGGGACACTTACAATGAGCAGTTCTTC.

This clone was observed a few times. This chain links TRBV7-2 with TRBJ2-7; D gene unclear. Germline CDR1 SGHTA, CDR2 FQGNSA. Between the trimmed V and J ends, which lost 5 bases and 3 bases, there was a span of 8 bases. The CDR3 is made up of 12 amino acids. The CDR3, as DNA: TGTGCCAGCAGCCTCACGAACTACGAGCAGTACTTC. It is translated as CASSLTNYEQYF.

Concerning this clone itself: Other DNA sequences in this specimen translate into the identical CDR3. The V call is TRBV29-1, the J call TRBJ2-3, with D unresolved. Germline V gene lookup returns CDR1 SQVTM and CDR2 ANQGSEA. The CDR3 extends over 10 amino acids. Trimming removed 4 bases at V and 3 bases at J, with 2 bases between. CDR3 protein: CSVGTDTQYF. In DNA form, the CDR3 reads TGCAGCGTTGGGACAGATACGCAGTATTTT.

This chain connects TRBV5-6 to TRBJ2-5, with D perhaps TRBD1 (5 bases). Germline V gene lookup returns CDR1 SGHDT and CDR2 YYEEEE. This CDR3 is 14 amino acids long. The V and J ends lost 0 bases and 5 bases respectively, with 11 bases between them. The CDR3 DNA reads TGTGCCAGCAGCTTGGAGTCAGGGTGGGAGACCCAGTACTTC. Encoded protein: CASSLESGWETQYF.

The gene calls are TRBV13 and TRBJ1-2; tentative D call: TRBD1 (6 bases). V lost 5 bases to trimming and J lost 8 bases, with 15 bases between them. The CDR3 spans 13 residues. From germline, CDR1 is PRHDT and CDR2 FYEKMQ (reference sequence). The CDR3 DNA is TGTGCCAGCAGCGCCGGGACATTAAGCGGCTACACCTTC. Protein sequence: CASSAGTLSGYTF.

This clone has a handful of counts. The CDR3 nucleotides read TGTGCCAGCAGGCTGTGGGGGTCGGGCTACAATGAGCAGTTCTTC. Protein product: CASRLWGSGYNEQFF. V gene TRBV5-4 combines with J gene TRBJ2-1, with D perhaps matching TRBD1 or TRBD2 (5 bases each). This CDR3 has 15 residues. V dropped 5 bases and J dropped 3 bases, with 15 bases sitting between them. Germline V gene sequence: CDR1 SGHNT, CDR2 YYREEE (reference sequence).

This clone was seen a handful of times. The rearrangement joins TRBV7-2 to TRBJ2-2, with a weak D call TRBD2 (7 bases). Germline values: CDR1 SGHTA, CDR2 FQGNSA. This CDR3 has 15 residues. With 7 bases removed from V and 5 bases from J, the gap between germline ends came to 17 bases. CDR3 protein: CASTISGGVTGELFF. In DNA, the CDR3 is TGTGCCAGCACTATCTCGGGGGGCGTGACCGGGGAGCTGTTTTTT.

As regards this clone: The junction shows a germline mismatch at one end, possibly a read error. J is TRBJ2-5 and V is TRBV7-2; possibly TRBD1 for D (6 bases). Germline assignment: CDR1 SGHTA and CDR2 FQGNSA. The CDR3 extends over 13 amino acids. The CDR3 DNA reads TGTGCCAGCAGCTCTAGGGGACAAGGGACCCAGTACTTC. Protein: CASSSRGQGTQYF.

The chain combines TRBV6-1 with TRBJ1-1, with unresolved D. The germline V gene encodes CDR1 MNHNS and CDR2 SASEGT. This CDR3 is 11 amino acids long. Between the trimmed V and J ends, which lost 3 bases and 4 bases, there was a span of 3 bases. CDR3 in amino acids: CASSDFTEAFF. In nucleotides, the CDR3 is TGTGCCAGCAGTGACTTCACTGAAGCTTTCTTT.

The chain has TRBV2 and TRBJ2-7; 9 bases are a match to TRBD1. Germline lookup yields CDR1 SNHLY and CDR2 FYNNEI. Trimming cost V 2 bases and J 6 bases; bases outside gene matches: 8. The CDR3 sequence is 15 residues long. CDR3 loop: CASSERGAGQGEQYF. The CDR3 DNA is TGTGCCAGCAGTGAAAGGGGAGCGGGACAGGGCGAGCAGTACTTC.

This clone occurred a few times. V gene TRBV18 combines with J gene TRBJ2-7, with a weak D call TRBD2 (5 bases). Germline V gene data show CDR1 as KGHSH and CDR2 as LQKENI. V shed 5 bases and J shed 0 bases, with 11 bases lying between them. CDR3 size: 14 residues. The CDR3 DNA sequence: TGTGCCAGCTCATCAGGACTGACCTCCTACGAGCAGTACTTC. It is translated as CASSSGLTSYEQYF.

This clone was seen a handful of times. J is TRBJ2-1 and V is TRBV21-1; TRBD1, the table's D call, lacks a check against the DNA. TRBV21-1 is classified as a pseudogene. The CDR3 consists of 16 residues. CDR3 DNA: TGTGCCAGCAGCCACCCCCGGGACAGGGGGGACAATGAGCAGTTCTTC. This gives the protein CASSHPRDRGDNEQFF.

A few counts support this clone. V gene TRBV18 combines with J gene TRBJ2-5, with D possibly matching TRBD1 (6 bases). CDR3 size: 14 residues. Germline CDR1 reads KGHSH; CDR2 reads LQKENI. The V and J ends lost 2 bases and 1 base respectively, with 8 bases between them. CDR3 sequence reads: CASSPRGTQETQYF. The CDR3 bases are TGTGCCAGCTCACCAAGGGGGACCCAAGAGACCCAGTACTTC.

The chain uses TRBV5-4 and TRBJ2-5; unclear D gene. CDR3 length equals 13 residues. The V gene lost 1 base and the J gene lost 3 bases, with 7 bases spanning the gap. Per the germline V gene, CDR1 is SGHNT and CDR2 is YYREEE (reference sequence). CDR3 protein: CASSLSPEETQYF. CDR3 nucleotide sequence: TGTGCCAGCAGCTTGAGCCCAGAAGAGACCCAGTACTTC.

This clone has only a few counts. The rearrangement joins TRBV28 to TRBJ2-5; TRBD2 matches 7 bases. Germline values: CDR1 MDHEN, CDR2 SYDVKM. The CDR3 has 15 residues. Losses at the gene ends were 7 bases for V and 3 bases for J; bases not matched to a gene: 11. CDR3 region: CASTWGGRGEETQYF. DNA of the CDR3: TGTGCCAGCACCTGGGGCGGCCGGGGGGAAGAGACCCAGTACTTC.

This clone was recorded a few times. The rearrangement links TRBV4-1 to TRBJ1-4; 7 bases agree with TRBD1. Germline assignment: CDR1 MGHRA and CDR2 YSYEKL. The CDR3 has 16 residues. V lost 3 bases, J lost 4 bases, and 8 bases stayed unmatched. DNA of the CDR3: TGCGCCAGCAGCCAGGATCGACAGGGAGATAATGAAAAACTGTTTTTT. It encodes CASSQDRQGDNEKLFF.

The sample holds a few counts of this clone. CDR3 in DNA: TGTGCCAGCAGCTTACCGGAGGGTCCGAACACCGGGGAGCTGTTTTTT. Translated: CASSLPEGPNTGELFF. The chain couples TRBV5-6 to TRBJ2-2, with D maybe TRBD2 (6 bases). CDR3 length: 16 amino acids. Germline values: CDR1 SGHDT, CDR2 YYEEEE. V lost 2 bases, J lost 0 bases, and 11 bases lay in between.

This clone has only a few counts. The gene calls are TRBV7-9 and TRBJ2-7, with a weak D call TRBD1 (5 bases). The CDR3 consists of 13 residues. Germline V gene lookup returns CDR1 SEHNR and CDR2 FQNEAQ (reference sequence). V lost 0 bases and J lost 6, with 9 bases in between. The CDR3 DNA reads TGTGCCAGCAGCTTAGCAGGGGCCCTCGAGCAGTACTTC. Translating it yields CASSLAGALEQYF.

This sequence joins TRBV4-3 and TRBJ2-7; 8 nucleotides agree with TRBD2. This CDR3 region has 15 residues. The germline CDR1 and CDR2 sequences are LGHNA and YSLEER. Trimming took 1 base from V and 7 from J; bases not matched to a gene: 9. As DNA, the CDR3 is TGCGCCAGCAGCCAAGCCCCGGGAGGGCCGCGTGAGCAGTACTTC. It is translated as CASSQAPGGPREQYF.

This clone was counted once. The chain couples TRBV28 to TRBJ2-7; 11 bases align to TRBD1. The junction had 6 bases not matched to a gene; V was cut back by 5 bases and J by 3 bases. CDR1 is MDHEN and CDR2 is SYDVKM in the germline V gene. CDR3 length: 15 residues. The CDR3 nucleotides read TGTGCCAGCAGTCCGGACAGGGGGCTAGACTACGAGCAGTACTTC. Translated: CASSPDRGLDYEQYF. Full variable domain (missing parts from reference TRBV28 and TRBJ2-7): DVKVTQSSRYLVKRTGEKVFLECVQDMDHENMFWYRQDPGLGLRLIYFSYDVKMKEKGDIPEGYSVSREKKERFSLILESASTNQTSMYLCASSPDRGLDYEQYFGPGTRLTVT.

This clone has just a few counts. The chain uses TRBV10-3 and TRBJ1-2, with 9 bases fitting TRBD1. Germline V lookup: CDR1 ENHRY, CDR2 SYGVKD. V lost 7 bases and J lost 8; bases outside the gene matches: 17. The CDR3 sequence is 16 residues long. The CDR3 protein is CAINLGPGQGTIGYTF. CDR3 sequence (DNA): TGTGCCATCAATCTTGGACCTGGACAGGGGACGATAGGCTACACCTTC.

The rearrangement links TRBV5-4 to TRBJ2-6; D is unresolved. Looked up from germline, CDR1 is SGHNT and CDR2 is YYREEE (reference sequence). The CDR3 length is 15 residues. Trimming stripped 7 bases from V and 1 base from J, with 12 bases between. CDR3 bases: TGTGCCAGCCGCACAGCAAAATCTGGGGCCAACGTCCTGACTTTC. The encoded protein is CASRTAKSGANVLTF.

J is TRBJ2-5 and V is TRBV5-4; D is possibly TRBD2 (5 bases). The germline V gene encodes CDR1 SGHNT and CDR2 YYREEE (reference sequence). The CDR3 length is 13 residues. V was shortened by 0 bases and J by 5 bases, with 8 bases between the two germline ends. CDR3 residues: CASSLGKRETQYF. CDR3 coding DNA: TGTGCCAGCAGCTTGGGGAAGCGGGAGACCCAGTACTTC.

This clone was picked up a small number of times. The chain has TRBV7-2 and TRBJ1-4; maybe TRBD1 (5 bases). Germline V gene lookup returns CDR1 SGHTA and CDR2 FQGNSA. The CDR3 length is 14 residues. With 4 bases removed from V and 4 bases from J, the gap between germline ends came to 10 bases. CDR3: CASSYTGDNEKLFF. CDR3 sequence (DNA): TGTGCCAGCAGCTACACAGGAGATAATGAAAAACTGTTTTTT. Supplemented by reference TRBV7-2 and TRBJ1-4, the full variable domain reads GAGVSQSPSNKVTEKGKDVELRCDPISGHTALYWYRQSLGQGLEFLIYFQGNSAPDKSGLPSDRFSAERTGGSVSTLTIQRTQQEDSAVYLCASSYTGDNEKLFFGSGTQLSVL.

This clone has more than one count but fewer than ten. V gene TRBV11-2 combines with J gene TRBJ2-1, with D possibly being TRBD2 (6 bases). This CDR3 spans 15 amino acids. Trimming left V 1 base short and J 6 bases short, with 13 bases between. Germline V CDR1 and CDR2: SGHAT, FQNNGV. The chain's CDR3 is CASSLGGSGRNEQFF. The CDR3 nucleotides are TGTGCCAGCAGCTTAGGGGGTAGCGGTCGCAATGAGCAGTTCTTC.